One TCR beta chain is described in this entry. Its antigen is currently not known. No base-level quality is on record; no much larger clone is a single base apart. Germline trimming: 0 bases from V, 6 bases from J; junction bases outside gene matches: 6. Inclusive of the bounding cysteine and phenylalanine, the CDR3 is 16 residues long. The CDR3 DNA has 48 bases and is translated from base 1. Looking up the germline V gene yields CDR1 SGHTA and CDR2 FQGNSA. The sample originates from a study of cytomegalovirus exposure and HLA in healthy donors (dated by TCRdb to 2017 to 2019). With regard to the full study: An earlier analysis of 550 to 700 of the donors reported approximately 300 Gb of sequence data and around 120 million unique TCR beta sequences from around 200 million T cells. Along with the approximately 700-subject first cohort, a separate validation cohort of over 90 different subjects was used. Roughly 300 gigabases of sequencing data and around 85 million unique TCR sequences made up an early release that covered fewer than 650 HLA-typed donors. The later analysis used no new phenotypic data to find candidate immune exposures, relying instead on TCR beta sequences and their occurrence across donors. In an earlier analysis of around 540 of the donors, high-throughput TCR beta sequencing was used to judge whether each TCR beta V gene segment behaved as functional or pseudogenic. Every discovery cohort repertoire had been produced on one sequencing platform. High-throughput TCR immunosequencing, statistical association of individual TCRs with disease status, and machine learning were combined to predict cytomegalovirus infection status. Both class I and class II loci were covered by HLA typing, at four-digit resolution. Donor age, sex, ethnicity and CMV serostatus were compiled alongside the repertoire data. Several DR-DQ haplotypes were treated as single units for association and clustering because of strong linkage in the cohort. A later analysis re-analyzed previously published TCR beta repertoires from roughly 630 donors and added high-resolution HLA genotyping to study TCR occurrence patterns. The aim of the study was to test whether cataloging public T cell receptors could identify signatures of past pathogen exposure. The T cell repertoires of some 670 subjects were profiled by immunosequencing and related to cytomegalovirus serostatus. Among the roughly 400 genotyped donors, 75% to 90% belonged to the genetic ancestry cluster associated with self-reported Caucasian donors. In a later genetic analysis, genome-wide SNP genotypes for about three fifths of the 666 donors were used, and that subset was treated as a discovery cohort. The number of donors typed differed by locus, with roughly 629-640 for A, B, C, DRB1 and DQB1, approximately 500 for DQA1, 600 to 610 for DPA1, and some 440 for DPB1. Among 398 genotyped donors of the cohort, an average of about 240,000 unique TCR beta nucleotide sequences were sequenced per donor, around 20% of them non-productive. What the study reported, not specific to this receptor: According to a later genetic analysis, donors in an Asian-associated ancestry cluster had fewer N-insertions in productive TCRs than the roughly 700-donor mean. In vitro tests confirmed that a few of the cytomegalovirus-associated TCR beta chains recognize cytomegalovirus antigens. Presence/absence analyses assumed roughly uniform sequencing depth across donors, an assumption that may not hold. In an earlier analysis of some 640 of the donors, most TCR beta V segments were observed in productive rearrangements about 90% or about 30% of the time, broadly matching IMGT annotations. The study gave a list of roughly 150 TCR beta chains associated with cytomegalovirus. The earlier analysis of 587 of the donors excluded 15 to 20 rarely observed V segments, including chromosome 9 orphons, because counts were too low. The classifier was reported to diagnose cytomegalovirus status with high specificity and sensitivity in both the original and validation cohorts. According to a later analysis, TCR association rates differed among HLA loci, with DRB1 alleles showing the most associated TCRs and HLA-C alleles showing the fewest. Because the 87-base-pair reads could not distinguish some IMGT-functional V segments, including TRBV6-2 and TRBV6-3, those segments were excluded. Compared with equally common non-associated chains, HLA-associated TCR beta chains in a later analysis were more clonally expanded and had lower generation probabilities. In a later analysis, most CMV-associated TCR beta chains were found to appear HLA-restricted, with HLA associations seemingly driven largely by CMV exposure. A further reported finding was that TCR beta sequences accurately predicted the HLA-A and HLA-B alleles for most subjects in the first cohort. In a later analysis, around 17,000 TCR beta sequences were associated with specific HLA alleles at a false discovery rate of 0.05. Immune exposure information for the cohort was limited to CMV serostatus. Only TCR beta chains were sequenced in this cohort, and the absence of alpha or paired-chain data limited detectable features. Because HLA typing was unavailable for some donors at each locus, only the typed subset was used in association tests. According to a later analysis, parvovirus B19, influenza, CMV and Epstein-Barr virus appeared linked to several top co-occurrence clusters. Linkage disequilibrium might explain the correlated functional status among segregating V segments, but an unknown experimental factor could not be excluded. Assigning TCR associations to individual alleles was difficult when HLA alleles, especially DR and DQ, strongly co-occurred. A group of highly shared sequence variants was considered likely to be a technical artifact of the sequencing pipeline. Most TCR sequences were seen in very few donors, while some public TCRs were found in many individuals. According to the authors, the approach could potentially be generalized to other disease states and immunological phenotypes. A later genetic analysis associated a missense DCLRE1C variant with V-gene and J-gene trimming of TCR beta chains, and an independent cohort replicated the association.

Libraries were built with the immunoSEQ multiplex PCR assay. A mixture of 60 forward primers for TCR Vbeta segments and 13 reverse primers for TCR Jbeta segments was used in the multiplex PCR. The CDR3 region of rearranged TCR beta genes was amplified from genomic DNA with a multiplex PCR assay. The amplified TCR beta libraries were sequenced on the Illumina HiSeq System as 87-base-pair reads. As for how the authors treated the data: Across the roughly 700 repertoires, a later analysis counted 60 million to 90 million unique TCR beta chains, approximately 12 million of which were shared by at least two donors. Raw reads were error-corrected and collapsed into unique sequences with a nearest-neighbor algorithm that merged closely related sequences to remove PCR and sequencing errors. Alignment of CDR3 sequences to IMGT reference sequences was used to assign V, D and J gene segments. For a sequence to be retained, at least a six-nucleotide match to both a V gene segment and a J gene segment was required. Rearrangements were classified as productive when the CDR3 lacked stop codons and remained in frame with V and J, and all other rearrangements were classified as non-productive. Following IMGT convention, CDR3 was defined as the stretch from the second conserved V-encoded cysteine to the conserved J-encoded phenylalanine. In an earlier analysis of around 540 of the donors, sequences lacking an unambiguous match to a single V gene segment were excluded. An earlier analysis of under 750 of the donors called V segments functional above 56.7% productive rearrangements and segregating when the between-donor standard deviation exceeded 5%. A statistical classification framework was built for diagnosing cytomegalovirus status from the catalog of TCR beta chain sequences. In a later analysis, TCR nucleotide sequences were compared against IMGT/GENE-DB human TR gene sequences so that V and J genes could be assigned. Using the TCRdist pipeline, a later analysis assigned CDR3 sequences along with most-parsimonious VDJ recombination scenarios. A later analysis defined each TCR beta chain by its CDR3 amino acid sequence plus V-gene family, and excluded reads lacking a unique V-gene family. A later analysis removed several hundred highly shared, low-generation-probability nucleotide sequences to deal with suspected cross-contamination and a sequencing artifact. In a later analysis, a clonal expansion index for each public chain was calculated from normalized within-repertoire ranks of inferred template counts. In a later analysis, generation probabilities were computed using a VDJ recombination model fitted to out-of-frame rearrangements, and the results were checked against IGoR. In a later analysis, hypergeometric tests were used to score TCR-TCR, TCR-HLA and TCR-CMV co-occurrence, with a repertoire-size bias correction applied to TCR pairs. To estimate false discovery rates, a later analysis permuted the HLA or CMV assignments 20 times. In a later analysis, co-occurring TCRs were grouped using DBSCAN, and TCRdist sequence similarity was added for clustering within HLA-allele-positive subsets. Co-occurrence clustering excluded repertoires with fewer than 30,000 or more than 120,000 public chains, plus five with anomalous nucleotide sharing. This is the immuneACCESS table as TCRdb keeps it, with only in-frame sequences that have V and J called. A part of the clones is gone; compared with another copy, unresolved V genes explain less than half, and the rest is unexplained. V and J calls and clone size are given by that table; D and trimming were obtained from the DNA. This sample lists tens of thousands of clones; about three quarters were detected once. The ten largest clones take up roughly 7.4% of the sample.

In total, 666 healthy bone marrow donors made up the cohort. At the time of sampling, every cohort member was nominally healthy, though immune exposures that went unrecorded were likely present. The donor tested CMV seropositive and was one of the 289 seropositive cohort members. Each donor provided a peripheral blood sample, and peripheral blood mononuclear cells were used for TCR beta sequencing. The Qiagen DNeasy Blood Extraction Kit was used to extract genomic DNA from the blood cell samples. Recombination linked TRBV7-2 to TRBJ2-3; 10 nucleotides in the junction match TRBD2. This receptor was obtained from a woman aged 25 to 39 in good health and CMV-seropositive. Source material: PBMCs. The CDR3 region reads CASSLALAGALDTQYF. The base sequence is TGTGCCAGCAGCTTAGCGCTAGCGGGAGCATTGGATACGCAGTATTTT.